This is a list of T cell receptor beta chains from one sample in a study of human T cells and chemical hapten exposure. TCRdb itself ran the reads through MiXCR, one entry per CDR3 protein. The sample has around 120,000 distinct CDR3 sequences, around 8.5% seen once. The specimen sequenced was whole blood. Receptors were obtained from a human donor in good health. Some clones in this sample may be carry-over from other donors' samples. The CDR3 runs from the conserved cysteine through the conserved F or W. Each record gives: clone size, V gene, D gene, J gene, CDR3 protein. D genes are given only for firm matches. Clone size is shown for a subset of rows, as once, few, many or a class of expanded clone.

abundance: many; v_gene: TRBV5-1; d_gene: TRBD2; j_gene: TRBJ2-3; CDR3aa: CASSKGTSESTDTQYF
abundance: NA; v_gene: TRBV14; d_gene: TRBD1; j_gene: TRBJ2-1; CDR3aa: CASSHRQGAGWEQFF
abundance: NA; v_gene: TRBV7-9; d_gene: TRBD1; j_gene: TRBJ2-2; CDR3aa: CASSQTGTGGFTGELFF
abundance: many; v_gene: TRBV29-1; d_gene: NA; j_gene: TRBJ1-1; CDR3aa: CSVGGLQNTEAFF
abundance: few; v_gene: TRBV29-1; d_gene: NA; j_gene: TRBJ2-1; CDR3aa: CSVGDTQFF
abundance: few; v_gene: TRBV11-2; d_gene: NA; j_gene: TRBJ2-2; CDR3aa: CASTLGRLEGTGELFF
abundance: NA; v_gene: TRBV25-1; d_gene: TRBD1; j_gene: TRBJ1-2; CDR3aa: CASIDRVGSYTF
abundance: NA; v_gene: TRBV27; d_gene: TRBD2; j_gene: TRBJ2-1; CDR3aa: CASSSPGLAGVEQFF
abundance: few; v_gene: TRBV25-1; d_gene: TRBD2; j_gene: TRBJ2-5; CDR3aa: CASNGGRLLETQYF
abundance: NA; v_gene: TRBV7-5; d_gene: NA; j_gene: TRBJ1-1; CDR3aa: CISVSEAFPGHTMNTEAFF
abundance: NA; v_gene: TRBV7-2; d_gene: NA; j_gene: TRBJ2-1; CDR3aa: CASSPPGLANNEQFF
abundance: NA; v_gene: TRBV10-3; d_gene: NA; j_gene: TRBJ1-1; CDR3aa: CAISEEGTMNTEAFF
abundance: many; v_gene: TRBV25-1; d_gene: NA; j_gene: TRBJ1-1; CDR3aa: CASKRDGSNTEAFF
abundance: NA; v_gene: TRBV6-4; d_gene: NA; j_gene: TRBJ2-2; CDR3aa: CASSENAGNTGELFF
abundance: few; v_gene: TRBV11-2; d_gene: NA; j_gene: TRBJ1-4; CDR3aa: CASSLSTDSVATNEKLFF
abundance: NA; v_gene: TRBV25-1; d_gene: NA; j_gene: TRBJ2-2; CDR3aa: CASSGMRDTGELFF
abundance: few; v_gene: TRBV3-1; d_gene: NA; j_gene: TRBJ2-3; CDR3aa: CASSRQGSPDTQYF
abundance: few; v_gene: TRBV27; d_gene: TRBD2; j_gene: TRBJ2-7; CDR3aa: CASRPISGSNHEQYF
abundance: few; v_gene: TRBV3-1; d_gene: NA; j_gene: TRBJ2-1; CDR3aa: CASSQQRSSYNEQFF
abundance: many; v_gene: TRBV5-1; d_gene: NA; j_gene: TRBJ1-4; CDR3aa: CASSLGAGSEKLFF
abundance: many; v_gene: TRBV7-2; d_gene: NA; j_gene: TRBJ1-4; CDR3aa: CASSRTWGDEKLFF
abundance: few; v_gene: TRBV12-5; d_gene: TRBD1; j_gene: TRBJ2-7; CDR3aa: CASGLVGGRGFYEQYF
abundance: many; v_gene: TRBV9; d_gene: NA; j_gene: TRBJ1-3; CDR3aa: CASSVAVGPSGNTIYF
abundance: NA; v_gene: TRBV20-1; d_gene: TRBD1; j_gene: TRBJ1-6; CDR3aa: CSARVTGTAGSPLHF
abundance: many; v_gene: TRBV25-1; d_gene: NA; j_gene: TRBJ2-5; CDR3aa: CASSDFPREETQYF
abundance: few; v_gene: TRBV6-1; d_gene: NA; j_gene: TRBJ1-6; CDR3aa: CASSEAIQSPLHF
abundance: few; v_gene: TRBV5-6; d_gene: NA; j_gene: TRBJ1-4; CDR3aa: CASSLAGVTTNEKLFF
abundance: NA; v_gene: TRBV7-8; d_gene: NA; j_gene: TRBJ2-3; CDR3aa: CASSLKKDRPTDTQYF
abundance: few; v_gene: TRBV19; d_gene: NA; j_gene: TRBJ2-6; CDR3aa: CASTRRRASSGANVLTF
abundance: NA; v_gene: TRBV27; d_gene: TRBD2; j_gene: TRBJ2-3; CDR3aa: CASRLAGGTDTQYF
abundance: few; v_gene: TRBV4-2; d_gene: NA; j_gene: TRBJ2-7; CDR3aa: CASSQDTPLEQYF
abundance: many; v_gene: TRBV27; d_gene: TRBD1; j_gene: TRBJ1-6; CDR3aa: CASSFGQGEHSPLHF
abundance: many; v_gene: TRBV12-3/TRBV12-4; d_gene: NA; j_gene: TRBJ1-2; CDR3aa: CASSLGPTNYGYTF
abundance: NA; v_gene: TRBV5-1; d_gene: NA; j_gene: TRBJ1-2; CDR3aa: CASSWDGNYGYTF
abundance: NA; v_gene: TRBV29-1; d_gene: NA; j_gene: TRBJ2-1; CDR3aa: CSVEGLTASGDEQFF
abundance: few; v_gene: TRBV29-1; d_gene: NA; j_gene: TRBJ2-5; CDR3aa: CSVEPLFRGPNQETQYF
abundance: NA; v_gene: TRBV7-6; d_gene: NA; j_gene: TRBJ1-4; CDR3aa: CASSFFGQEKLFF
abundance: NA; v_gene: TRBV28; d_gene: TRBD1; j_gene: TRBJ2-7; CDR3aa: CASGDRGLSNEQYF
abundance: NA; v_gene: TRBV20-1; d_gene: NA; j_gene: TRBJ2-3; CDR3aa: CSARGTTPTGDTQYF
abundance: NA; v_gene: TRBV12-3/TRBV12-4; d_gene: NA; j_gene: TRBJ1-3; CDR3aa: CASSPWGGGSGNTIYF
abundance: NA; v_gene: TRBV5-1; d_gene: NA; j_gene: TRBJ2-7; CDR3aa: CASSPTAGPPYEQYF
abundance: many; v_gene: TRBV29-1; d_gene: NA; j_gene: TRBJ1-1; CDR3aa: CSVEEGGTEAFF
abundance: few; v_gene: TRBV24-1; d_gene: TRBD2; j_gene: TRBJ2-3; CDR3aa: CATSDSSGASTDTQYF
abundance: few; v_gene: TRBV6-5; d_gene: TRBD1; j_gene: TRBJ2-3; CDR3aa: CASTATGGLHSTDTQYF
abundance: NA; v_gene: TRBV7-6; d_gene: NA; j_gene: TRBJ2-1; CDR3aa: CASSPGGTSYNEQFF
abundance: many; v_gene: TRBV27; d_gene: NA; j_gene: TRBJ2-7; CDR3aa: CASSARGVGTGQYF
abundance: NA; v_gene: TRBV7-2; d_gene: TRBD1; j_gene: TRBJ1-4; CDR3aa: CASSPQQGLNEKLFF
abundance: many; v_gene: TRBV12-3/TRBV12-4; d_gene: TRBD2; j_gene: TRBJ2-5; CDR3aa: CASSPPPAGKETQYF
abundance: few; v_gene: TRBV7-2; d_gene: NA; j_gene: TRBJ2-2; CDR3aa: CASSAPPGQALFF
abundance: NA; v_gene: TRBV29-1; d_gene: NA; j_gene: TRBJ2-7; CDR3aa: CSVEDRKWGSSYEQYF
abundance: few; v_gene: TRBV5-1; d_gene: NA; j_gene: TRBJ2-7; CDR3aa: CASRVGRSSYEQYF
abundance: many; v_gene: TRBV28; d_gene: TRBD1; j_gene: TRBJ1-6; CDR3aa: CASSLQGASYNSPLHF
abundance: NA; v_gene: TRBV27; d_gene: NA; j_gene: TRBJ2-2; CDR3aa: CASSLMGAGGTGELFF
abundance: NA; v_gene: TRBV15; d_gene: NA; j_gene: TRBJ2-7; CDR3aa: CATSRGLLYEQYF